This TCR beta chain emerged from a study of T-cell reconstitution after alpha-beta-depleted transplantation in children. General observations from the study: About two months after transplant, alpha-beta T cells reportedly came from several hundred expanded graft clones. The study traced high day-60 TCRbeta diversity in some patients to surviving recipient T cells and thymic progenitors. T-cell numbers and diversity one year post-transplant derived largely from freshly generated T cells.

Worth noting for this clonotype: Its cognate antigen is unknown.

Molecular barcoding with unique molecular identifiers was used for the TCRbeta library. TCRdb analysed the PCR reads with MiXCR anew, one entry per CDR3 protein. The sample lists some 440,000 distinct CDR3 sequences, about a sixth occurring once. J gave up 2 bases and V 4 bases, and 12 bases lay outside the gene matches. Germline CDR1 reads MGHDK; CDR2 reads SYGVNS. This CDR3 comprises 19 residues. The V gene is TRBV25-1, the J gene TRBJ2-1; 12 positions agree with TRBD2. This specimen was PBMCs, mostly from graft donor cells, taken 360 days after TCRalphabeta/CD19-depleted stem cell transplant. The receptor was isolated from a boy younger than two who had a stem cell transplant for Wiskott-Aldrich syndrome, so the T cells may come from the graft donor. The CDR3 DNA is TGTGCCAGCAGTGGCCGAAGGCTAGCGGGGGGGTTGACCTACAATGAGCAGTTCTTC. As protein: CASSGRRLAGGLTYNEQFF. Filled out from reference TRBV25-1 and TRBJ2-1, the complete variable domain reads EADIYQTPRYLVIGTGKKITLECSQTMGHDKMYWYQQDPGMELHLIHYSYGVNSTEKGDLSSESTVSRIRTEHFPLTLESARPSHTSQYLCASSGRRLAGGLTYNEQFFGPGTRLTVL.